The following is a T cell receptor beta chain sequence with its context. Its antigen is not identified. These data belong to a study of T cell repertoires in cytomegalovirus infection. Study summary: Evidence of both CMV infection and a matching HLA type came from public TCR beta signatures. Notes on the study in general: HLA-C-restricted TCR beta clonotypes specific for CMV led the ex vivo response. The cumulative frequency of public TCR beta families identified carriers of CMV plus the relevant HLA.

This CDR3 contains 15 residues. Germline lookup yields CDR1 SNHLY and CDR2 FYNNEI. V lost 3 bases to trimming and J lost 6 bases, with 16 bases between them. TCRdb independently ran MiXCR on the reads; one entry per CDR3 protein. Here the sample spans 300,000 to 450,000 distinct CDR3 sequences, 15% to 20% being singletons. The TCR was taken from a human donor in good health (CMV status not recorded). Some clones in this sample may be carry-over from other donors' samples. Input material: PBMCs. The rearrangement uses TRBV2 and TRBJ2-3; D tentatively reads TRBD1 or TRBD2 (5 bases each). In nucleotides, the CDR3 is TGTGCCAGCAGTGATGGTCGAGGGGTGTGGGATACGCAGTATTTT. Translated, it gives CASSDGRGVWDTQYF.